Sequencing of this TCR beta chain was carried out in a study of cytomegalovirus exposure and HLA in healthy donors (dated by TCRdb to about 2017). Describing the broader study: According to an earlier analysis of 587 of the donors, about 179 million T cells yielded some 120 million unique TCR beta sequences and more than 250 Gb of sequence data. About 300 gigabases of sequencing data and approximately 85 million unique TCR sequences were included in an early release covering under 650 HLA-typed donors. Of the 300 to 450 genotyped donors, roughly 85% fell in the genetic ancestry cluster associated with self-reported Caucasian donors. The study aimed to test whether cataloging public T cell receptors could reveal signatures of past pathogen exposure. The study used immunosequencing to profile the T cell repertoires of 666 subjects and linked those repertoires to cytomegalovirus serostatus. In addition to the first cohort of 650 to 800 subjects, a separate validation cohort of approximately 110 different subjects was used. High-throughput TCR immunosequencing, statistical association of individual TCRs with disease status, and machine learning were combined to predict cytomegalovirus infection status. In a later analysis, previously published TCR beta repertoires from several hundred donors were re-analyzed and high-resolution HLA genotyping was added so that TCR occurrence patterns could be studied. Rather than using new phenotypic data, the later analysis identified candidate immune exposures from TCR beta sequences and from how often those sequences occurred across donors. In an earlier analysis of more than 550 of the donors, high-throughput TCR beta sequencing was used to judge whether each TCR beta V gene segment behaved as functional or pseudogenic. Donor age, sex, ethnicity and CMV serostatus were compiled alongside the repertoire data. A later genetic analysis took genome-wide SNP genotypes for about 55% of the roughly 700 donors and used that subset as a discovery cohort. All discovery cohort repertoires had been generated using a single sequencing platform. Both class I and class II loci were covered by HLA typing, at four-digit resolution. The number of donors typed differed by locus, with about 620-630 for A, B, C, DRB1 and DQB1, more than 500 for DQA1, nearly 610 for DPA1, and under 490 for DPB1. Five DR-DQ haplotypes were treated as single units for association and clustering because of strong linkage in the cohort. On average, roughly 250,000 unique TCR beta nucleotide sequences were sequenced per donor among roughly 430 genotyped donors of the cohort, with roughly 18% of those sequences being non-productive.

As concerns this clone: This receptor's antigen is unknown. The sample holds no much larger clone one base away, and base qualities are not on file.

In total, 666 healthy bone marrow donors made up the cohort. Cohort members were all nominally healthy when sampled, although unrecorded immune exposures were likely present. CMV serostatus was positive for about 290 and negative for about half of the roughly 700 cohort members, and was not recorded for this donor. A peripheral blood sample was provided by each donor, and peripheral blood mononuclear cells were used for TCR beta sequencing. The Qiagen DNeasy Blood Extraction Kit was used to extract genomic DNA from the blood cell samples. Libraries were constructed by the immunoSEQ multiplex PCR assay. For the multiplex PCR, a mixture combining 60 forward primers for TCR Vbeta segments and 13 reverse primers for TCR Jbeta segments was used. Amplification of the CDR3 region of rearranged TCR beta genes was performed with a multiplex PCR assay on genomic DNA. Amplified TCR beta libraries were sequenced as 87-base-pair reads on the Illumina HiSeq System. In the source study's methods: A later analysis tallied some 79 million unique TCR beta chains across the approximately 670 repertoires, and 10 million to 11 million of those chains were shared by two or more donors. Raw reads were error-corrected and collapsed into unique sequences with a nearest-neighbor algorithm that merged closely related sequences to remove PCR and sequencing errors. Alignment of CDR3 sequences to IMGT reference sequences was used to assign V, D and J gene segments. For a sequence to be retained, at least a six-nucleotide match to both a V gene segment and a J gene segment was required. Rearrangements were classified as productive when the CDR3 lacked stop codons and remained in frame with V and J, and all other rearrangements were classified as non-productive. CDR3 was defined according to IMGT convention as the region running from the second conserved V-encoded cysteine to the conserved J-encoded phenylalanine. Sequences without an unambiguous match to a single V gene segment were excluded from the earlier analysis of several hundred of the donors. An earlier analysis of approximately 590 of the donors classified V segments as functional when productive rearrangements were above 56.7% and as segregating when the standard deviation between donors was above 5%. A statistical classification framework was developed to diagnose cytomegalovirus status using the catalog of TCR beta chain sequences. V and J gene assignment, in a later analysis, came from comparing TCR nucleotide sequences with IMGT/GENE-DB human TR gene sequences. In a later analysis, CDR3 sequences and most-parsimonious VDJ recombination scenarios were assigned using the TCRdist pipeline. In a later analysis, each TCR beta chain was defined by its CDR3 amino acid sequence together with its V-gene family, and reads lacking a unique V-gene family were excluded. To address suspected cross-contamination and a sequencing artifact, a later analysis removed approximately 590 highly shared, low-generation-probability nucleotide sequences. For each public chain, a later analysis derived a clonal expansion index from normalized ranks of inferred template counts within each repertoire. Generation probabilities in a later analysis came from a VDJ recombination model fitted to out-of-frame rearrangements, and those results were checked against IGoR. In a later analysis, TCR-TCR, TCR-HLA and TCR-CMV co-occurrence was scored with hypergeometric tests, and a repertoire-size bias correction was applied to TCR pairs. A later analysis estimated false discovery rates by permuting HLA or CMV assignments 20 times. In a later analysis, co-occurring TCRs were grouped using DBSCAN, and TCRdist sequence similarity was added for clustering within HLA-allele-positive subsets. Repertoires with fewer than 30,000 or more than 120,000 public chains were left out of co-occurrence clustering, as were five repertoires with anomalous nucleotide sharing. As stored in TCRdb, this immuneACCESS dataset retains in-frame rearrangements with V and J assigned. A fraction of the clones does not appear; measured against another copy, unresolved V genes explain less than half of the discrepancy, and the remainder lacks a known reason. That table furnishes V, J and clone size, whereas the DNA furnished D and trimming. The sample contains about 120,000 clones, 74% of them found a single time. The biggest ten clones account for more than 2% of the sample.

The CDR3 runs 13 amino acids, cysteine and phenylalanine included. The only DNA kept is the CDR3, 39 bases in frame from the first base. Trimming removed 7 bases from V and 1 base from J, leaving 10 bases between the germline ends. Taken from the germline V gene, the CDR1 and CDR2 loops are SGHAT and FQNNGV. Study-level results and caveats: In a later analysis, most CMV-associated TCR beta chains were found to appear HLA-restricted, with HLA associations seemingly driven largely by CMV exposure. In a later genetic analysis, a missense DCLRE1C variant was associated with V-gene and J-gene trimming of TCR beta chains, and the association was replicated in an independent cohort. A further reported finding was that TCR beta sequences accurately predicted the HLA-A and HLA-B alleles for most subjects in the first cohort. A cluster of highly shared sequence variants was judged likely to represent a technical artifact of the sequencing pipeline. When HLA alleles, especially DR and DQ, strongly co-occurred, TCR associations were difficult to assign to individual alleles. In a later analysis, several top co-occurrence clusters were reported to appear linked to parvovirus B19, influenza, CMV and Epstein-Barr virus. For the cohort, immune exposure information was limited to CMV serostatus. Compared with the roughly 700-donor mean, donors in an Asian-associated ancestry cluster had fewer N-insertions in productive TCRs, according to a later genetic analysis. In a later analysis, TCR association rates were found to vary across HLA loci, with the most associated TCRs seen for DRB1 alleles and the fewest for HLA-C alleles. It was suggested by the authors that the approach could potentially be generalized to other disease states and immunological phenotypes. Because HLA typing was unavailable for some donors at each locus, only the typed subset was used in association tests. Three of the identified cytomegalovirus-associated TCR beta chains were confirmed in vitro to be specific for cytomegalovirus antigens. In the study, around 150 TCR beta chains were listed as associated with cytomegalovirus. Linkage disequilibrium might explain the correlated functional status among segregating V segments, but an unknown experimental factor could not be excluded. Because counts were too low, some 17 rarely observed V segments, including chromosome 9 orphons, were excluded from the earlier analysis of under 650 of the donors. Sequencing depth was assumed to be roughly uniform across donors in the presence/absence analyses, though that assumption may not hold. In a later analysis, 15,000 to 20,000 TCR beta sequences were associated with specific HLA alleles at a false discovery rate of 0.05. Compared with equally common non-associated chains, HLA-associated TCR beta chains in a later analysis were more clonally expanded and had lower generation probabilities. Broadly in line with IMGT annotations, most TCR beta V segments showed up in productive rearrangements about 90% or about 30% of the time in an earlier analysis of around 550 of the donors. In this cohort, only TCR beta chains were sequenced, and detectable features were limited by the absence of alpha or paired-chain data. While some public TCRs were present in many individuals, most TCR sequences turned up only very rarely across donors. In both the original and validation cohorts, the classifier was reported to diagnose cytomegalovirus status with high specificity and sensitivity. The 87-base-pair reads could not distinguish some IMGT-functional V segments, including TRBV6-2 and TRBV6-3, so those segments were excluded.

This chain is built from TRBV11-2 and TRBJ1-1; a confident D gene designation cannot be given. Sequenced sample: PBMCs. The clonotype originates from a human donor in good health. This receptor carries the CDR3 CASTLGRNTEAFF. The bases are TGTGCCAGCACCCTTGGGAGGAACACTGAAGCTTTCTTT.